Presented here are 8 T cell receptor beta chains from one specimen sequenced in a study of technical replicates of blood from a few donors. Using immunoSEQ multiplex PCR, the repertoire was profiled, and TCRdb retains in-frame clones only, with some absent. The sample holds roughly 80,000 clones; around 91% are singletons and the top ten take under 0.5%. Input material: T cells isolated from PBMCs. The receptor source for this set is a human donor in good health.

J is TRBJ2-7 and V is TRBV6-5; D is perhaps TRBD2 (5 bases). The V and J ends lost 1 base and 6 bases respectively, with 10 bases between them. Germline CDR1 MNHEY, CDR2 SVGAGI. The CDR3 runs 13 residues. In nucleotides, the CDR3 is TGTGCCAGCAGTTACTTCTTGGAGGCCGAGCAGTACTTC. It translates to CASSYFLEAEQYF.

This chain joins TRBV6-6 and TRBJ2-5; maybe TRBD1 (5 bases). V was trimmed by 5 bases and J by 2 bases, leaving 6 bases between them. Germline CDR1 reads MNHNY; CDR2 reads SVGAGI (reference sequence). This CDR3 contains 12 residues. For the CDR3, the DNA is TGTGCCAGCAGTCAGGGACAAGAGACCCAGTACTTC. Amino acid sequence: CASSQGQETQYF.

The chain recombines TRBV7-8 with TRBJ2-7, with 12 bases identical to TRBD2. J gave up 7 bases and V 5 bases, and 9 bases lay outside the gene matches. Germline V gene sequence: CDR1 SGHVS, CDR2 FQNEAQ. This CDR3 is 15 amino acids long. CDR3 sequence reads: CASSPGTSGLLEQYF. The CDR3 nucleotides are TGTGCCAGCAGCCCAGGGACTAGCGGGCTGTTAGAGCAGTACTTC.

As to this clone: This same CDR3 is encoded by further DNA sequences in the sample. The chain has TRBV7-2 and TRBJ2-1, with D possibly TRBD2 on 6 matching bases. V shed 5 bases and J shed 3 bases, with 8 bases lying between them. CDR3 length: 13 residues. CDR1 is SGHTA and CDR2 is FQGNSA in the germline V gene. CDR3 nucleotide sequence: TGTGCCAGCAGCCTGGGACTCTACAATGAGCAGTTCTTC. Its translation is CASSLGLYNEQFF.

The chain recombines TRBV6-5 with TRBJ2-2, with a possible D match to TRBD2 (5 bases). This CDR3 spans 13 amino acids. CDR1 and CDR2 from the germline V gene are MNHEY and SVGAGI. Trimming removed 6 bases at V and 8 bases at J, with 13 bases between. Here the CDR3 DNA reads TGTGCCAGCAGGCATAACCGGGGAGGGGAGCTGTTTTTT. Encoded protein: CASRHNRGGELFF.

The V gene is TRBV10-3, the J gene TRBJ1-1; D is perhaps TRBD1 (5 bases). Per the germline V gene, CDR1 is ENHRY and CDR2 is SYGVKD. Trimming took off 10 bases at V and 5 bases at J, with 20 bases between the two ends. The length of the CDR3 is 14 residues. CDR3 nucleotide sequence: TGTGCCACGGGCCAGGGCAGGGCATCGACTGAAGCTTTCTTT. It translates to CATGQGRASTEAFF.

Only one count was recorded for this clone. The rearrangement links TRBV19 to TRBJ2-7, with 11 bases fitting TRBD1. Trimming cost V 9 bases and J 3 bases; bases outside gene matches: 7. Germline assignment: CDR1 LNHDA and CDR2 SQIVND (reference sequence). The CDR3 sequence is 14 residues long. CDR3 region: CASLGQGGNYEQYF. The CDR3 DNA sequence: TGTGCCAGCCTGGGACAGGGGGGAAACTACGAGCAGTACTTC.

The gene calls are TRBV4-1 and TRBJ2-1; D is uncertain. The CDR3 is 15 amino acids. The V and J ends lost 1 base and 6 bases respectively, with 13 bases between them. Germline lookup yields CDR1 MGHRA and CDR2 YSYEKL. DNA for the CDR3: TGCGCCAGCAGCCAAGTAATAAGAGCCCCCAATGAGCAGTTCTTC. Translation gives CASSQVIRAPNEQFF.